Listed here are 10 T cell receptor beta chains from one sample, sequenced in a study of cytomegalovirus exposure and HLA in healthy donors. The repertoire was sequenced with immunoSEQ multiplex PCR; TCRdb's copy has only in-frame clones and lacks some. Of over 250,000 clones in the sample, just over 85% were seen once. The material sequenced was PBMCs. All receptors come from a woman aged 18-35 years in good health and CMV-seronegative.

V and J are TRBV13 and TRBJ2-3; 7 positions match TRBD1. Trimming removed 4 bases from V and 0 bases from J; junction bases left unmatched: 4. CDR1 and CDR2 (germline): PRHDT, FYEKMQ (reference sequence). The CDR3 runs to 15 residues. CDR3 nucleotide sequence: TGTGCCAGCAGCTCGCAGGGACAGAGCACAGATACGCAGTATTTT. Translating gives CASSSQGQSTDTQYF.

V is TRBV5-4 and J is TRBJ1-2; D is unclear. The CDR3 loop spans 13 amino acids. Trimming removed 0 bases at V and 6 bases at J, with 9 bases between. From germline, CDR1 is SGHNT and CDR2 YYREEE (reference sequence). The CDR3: CASSLGEWDGYTF. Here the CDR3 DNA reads TGTGCCAGCAGCTTGGGGGAGTGGGATGGCTACACCTTC.

CDR3 sequence: CSVDGGAGYTF. In DNA, the CDR3 is TGCAGCGTTGACGGGGGGGCTGGCTACACCTTC. The chain combines TRBV29-1 with TRBJ1-2, with D tentatively TRBD1 (6 bases). Germline CDR1 SQVTM, CDR2 ANQGSEA. This CDR3 is 11 amino acids long. The ends were cut back, 3 bases at V and 7 bases at J, with 9 bases in the middle.

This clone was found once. Here the CDR3 reads CASSLRTGELFF. As DNA, the CDR3 is TGTGCCAGCAGCTTGCGGACCGGGGAGCTGTTTTTT. This chain uses TRBV13 with TRBJ2-2; D ambiguous. Germline CDR1 is PRHDT and CDR2 is FYEKMQ (reference sequence). CDR3 size: 12 residues. The V end lost 3 bases, the J end lost 5 bases, and 4 bases lay between the germline ends.

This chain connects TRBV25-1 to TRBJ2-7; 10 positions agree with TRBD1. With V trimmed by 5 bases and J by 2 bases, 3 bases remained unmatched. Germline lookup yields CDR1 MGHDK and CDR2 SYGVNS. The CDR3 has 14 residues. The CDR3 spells CASSPGTGAYEQYF. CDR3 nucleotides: TGTGCCAGCAGTCCCGGGACAGGGGCCTACGAGCAGTACTTC.

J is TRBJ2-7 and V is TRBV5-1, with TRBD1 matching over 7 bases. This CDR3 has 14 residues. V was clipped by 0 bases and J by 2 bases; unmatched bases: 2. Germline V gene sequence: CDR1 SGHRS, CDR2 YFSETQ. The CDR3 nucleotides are TGCGCCAGCAGCTTGGAAACAGGGGCCTACGAGCAGTACTTC. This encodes CASSLETGAYEQYF. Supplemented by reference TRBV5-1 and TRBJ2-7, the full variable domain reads KAGVTQTPRYLIKTRGQQVTLSCSPISGHRSVSWYQQTPGQGLQFLFEYFSETQRNKGNFPGRFSGRQFSNSRSEMNVSTLELGDSALYLCASSLETGAYEQYFGPGTRLTVT.

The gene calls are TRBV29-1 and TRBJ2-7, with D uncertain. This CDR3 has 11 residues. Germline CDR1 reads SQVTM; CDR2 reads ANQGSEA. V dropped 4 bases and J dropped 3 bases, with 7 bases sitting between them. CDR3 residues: CSVAHRYEQYF. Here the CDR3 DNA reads TGCAGCGTTGCACACCGCTACGAGCAGTACTTC.

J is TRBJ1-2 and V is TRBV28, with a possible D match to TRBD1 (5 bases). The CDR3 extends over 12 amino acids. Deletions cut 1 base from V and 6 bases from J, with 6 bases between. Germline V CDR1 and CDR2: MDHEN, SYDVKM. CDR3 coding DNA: TGTGCCAGCAGTTTATCCAGGGATGGCTACACCTTC. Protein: CASSLSRDGYTF.

In DNA, the CDR3 is TGTGCCAGCAGCTCCTGGACAGGTCCCTCCTACGAGCAGTACTTC. Residues: CASSSWTGPSYEQYF. V is TRBV7-2 and J is TRBJ2-7, with 7 bases aligning to TRBD1. This CDR3 region has 15 residues. V was clipped by 4 bases and J by 0 bases; unmatched bases: 6. Per the germline V gene, CDR1 is SGHTA and CDR2 is FQGNSA.

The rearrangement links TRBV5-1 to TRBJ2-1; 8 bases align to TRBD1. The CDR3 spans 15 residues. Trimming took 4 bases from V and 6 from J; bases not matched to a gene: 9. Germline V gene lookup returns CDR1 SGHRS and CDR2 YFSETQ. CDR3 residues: CASSPAGGARNEQFF. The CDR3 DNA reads TGCGCCAGCAGCCCCGCAGGGGGCGCTCGCAATGAGCAGTTCTTC.